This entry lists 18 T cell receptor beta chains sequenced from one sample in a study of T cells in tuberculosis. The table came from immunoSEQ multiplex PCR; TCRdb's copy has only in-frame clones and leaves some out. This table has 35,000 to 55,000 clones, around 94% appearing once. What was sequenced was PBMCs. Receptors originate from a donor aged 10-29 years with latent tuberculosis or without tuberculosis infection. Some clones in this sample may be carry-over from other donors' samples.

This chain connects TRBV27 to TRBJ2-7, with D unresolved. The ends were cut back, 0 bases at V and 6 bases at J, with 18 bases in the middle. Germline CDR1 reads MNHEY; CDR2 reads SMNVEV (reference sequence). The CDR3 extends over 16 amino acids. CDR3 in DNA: TGTGCCAGCAGTTTATCTCGAGGTTTTGAGCCTCGCGAGCAGTACTTC. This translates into CASSLSRGFEPREQYF.

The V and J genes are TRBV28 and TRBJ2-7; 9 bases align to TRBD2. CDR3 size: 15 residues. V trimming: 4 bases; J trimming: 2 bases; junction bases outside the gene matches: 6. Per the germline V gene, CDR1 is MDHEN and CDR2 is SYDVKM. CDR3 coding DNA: TGTGCCAGCAGTTCCCGGGGACTAGCAACCTACGAGCAGTACTTC. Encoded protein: CASSSRGLATYEQYF.

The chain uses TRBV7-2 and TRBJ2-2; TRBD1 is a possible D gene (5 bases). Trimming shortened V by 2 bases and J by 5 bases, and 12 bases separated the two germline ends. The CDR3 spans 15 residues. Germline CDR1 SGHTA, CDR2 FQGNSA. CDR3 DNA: TGTGCCAGCAGCTTATTCAGGGCGCCAACCGGGGAGCTGTTTTTT. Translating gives CASSLFRAPTGELFF.

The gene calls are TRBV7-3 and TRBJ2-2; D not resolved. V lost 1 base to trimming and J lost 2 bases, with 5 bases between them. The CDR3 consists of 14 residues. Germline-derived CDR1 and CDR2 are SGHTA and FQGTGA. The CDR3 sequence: CASSLNRNTGELFF. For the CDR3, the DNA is TGTGCCAGCAGCTTAAACAGAAACACCGGGGAGCTGTTTTTT.

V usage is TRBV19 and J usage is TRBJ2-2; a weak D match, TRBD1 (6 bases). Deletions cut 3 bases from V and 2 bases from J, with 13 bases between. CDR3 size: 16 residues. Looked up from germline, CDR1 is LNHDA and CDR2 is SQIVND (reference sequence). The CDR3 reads CASSIQGTANTGELFF. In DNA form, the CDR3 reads TGTGCCAGTAGTATTCAGGGGACCGCTAACACCGGGGAGCTGTTTTTT.

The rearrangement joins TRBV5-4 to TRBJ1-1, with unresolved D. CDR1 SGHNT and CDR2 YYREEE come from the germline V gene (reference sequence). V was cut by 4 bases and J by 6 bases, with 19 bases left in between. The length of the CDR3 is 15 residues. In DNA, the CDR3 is TGTGCCAGCAGCCGCTACAATAATCCCGGGGCTGAAGCTTTCTTT. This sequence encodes CASSRYNNPGAEAFF.

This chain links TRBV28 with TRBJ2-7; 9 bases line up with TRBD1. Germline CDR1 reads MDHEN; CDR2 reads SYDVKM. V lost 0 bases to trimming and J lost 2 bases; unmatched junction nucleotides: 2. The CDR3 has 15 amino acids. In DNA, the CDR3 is TGTGCCAGCAGTTTATGGGGGACAGGGCCCTACGAGCAGTACTTC. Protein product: CASSLWGTGPYEQYF.

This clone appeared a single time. This CDR3 reads CASSQGDRGSYNEQFF. For the CDR3, the DNA is TGTGCCAGCAGCCAAGGGGACAGGGGTTCTTACAATGAGCAGTTCTTC. J is TRBJ2-1 and V is TRBV4-2; 10 bases are shared with TRBD1. The CDR3 sequence is 16 residues long. Germline V gene sequence: CDR1 LGHNA, CDR2 YNFKEQ. V shed 1 base and J 4 bases; nucleotides not matched to a gene: 4.

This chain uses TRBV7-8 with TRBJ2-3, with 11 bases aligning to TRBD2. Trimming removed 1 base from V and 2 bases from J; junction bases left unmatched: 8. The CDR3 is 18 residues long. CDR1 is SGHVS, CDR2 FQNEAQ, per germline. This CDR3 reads CASSLDLAGGSHTDTQYF. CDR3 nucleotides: TGTGCCAGCAGCTTAGACCTAGCGGGAGGCTCACACACAGATACGCAGTATTTT.

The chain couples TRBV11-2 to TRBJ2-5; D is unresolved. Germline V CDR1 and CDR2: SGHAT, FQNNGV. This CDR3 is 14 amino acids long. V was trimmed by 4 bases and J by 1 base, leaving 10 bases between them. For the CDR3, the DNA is TGTGCCAGCAGCTCCGTCTGGCCCCAAGAGACCCAGTACTTC. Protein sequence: CASSSVWPQETQYF.

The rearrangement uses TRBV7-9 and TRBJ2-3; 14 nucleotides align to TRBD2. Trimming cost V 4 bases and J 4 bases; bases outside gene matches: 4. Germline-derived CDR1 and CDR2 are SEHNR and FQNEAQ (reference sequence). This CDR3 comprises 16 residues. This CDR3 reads CASSSGTSGRADTQYF. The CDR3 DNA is TGTGCCAGCAGCTCAGGGACTAGCGGGAGAGCAGATACGCAGTATTTT.

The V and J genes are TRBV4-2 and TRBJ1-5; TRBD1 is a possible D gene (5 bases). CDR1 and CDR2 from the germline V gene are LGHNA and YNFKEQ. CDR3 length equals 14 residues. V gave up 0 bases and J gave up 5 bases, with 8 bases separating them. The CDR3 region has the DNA TGTGCCAGCAGCCAAGATTCCAGGGATCAGCCCCAGCATTTT. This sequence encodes CASSQDSRDQPQHF.

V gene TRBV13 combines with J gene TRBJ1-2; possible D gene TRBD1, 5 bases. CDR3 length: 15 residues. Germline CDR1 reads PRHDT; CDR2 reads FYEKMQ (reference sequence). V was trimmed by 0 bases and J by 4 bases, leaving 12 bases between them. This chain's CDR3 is CASSLGALGGYGYTF. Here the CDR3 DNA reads TGTGCCAGCAGCTTAGGGGCGTTGGGGGGCTATGGCTACACCTTC. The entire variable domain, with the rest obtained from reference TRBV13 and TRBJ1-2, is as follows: AAGVIQSPRHLIKEKRETATLKCYPIPRHDTVYWYQQGPGQDPQFLISFYEKMQSDKGSIPDRFSAQQFSDYHSELNMSSLELGDSALYFCASSLGALGGYGYTFGSGTRLTVV.

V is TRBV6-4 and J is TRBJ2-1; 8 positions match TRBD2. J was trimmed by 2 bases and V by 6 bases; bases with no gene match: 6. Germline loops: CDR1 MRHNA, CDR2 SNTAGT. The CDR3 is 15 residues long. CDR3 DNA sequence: TGTGCCAGCAGCTTGACTAGCGCAACCTACAATGAGCAGTTCTTC. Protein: CASSLTSATYNEQFF.

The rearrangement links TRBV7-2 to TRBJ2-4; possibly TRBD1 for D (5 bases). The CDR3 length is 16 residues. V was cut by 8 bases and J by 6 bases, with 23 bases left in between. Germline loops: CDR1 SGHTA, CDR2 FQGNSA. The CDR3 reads CASGAPIQDSSNIQYF. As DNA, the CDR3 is TGTGCCAGCGGGGCGCCGATCCAAGACAGTTCAAACATTCAGTACTTC.

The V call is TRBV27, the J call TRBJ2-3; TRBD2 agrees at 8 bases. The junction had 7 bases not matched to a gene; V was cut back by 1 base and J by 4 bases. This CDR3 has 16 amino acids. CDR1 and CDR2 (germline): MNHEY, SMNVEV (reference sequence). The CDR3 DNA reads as TGTGCCAGCAGTTTATATGGGACTAGGGGCCCAGATACGCAGTATTTT. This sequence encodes CASSLYGTRGPDTQYF.

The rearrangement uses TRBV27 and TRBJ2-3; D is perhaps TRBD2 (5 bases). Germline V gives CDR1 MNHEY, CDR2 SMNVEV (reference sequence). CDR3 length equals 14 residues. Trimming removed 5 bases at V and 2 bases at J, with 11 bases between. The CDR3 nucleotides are TGTGCCAGCAGTCGAACGGGATCCACAGATACGCAGTATTTT. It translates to CASSRTGSTDTQYF.

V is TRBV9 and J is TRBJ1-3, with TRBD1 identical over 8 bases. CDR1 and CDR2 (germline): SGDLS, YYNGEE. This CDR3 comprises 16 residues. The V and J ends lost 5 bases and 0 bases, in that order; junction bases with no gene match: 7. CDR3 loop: CASSGTGAFSGNTIYF. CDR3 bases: TGTGCCAGCAGTGGGACAGGTGCCTTCTCTGGAAACACCATATATTTT.